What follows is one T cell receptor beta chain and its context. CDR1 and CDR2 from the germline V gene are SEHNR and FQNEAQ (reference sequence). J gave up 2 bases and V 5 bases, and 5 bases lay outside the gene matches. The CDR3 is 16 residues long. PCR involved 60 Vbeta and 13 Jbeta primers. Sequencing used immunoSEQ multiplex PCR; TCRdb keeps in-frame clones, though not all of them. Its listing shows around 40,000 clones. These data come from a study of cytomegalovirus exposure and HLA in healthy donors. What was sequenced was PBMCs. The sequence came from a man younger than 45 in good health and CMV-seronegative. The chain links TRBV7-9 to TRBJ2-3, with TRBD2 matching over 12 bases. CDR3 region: CASSLGTSGLTDTQYF. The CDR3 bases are TGTGCCAGCAGCCTTGGGACTAGCGGGCTCACAGATACGCAGTATTTT.